This T cell receptor beta chain was captured by sequencing in a study of technical replicates of blood from a handful of donors. This clone turned up a few times. The CDR3 consists of 12 residues. Some clones are missing from TCRdb's copy, which holds only in-frame ones; the method was immunoSEQ multiplex PCR. This sample has approximately 100,000 clones, with roughly 95% found just once. The receptor was derived from a human donor in good health. The rearrangement links TRBV21-1 to TRBJ1-2. TRBV21-1 is designated a pseudogene. The specimen was T cells isolated from PBMCs. The CDR3: CAILRGLYGYTF. In DNA form, the CDR3 reads TGTGCCATCCTCCGGGGTCTATATGGCTACACCTTC.